The text below deals with one T cell receptor beta chain. V lost 5 bases to trimming and J lost 2 bases, with 13 bases between them. This CDR3 contains 14 residues. Looked up from germline, CDR1 is SQVTM and CDR2 is ANQGSEA. The data were taken from a study of blood T cell repertoires in COVID-19. Study information: Sites across the United States, Italy and Spain contributed samples from acute and convalescent COVID-19. T cells, B-cell-depleted T cells, or PBMCs supplied cDNA or gDNA.

Methods used by the authors: Using reference gene primer amplification, nucleated cell counts were estimated. Assay: immunoSEQ multiplex PCR; the TCRdb copy retains only in-frame clones and omits some. V and J calls and clone size follow that table, whereas D and trimming were derived from the DNA. The sample records some 180,000 clones, 65% to 80% being singletons. This TCR was sampled from a man aged 45-60 years who had recovered from COVID-19. The chain carries TRBV29-1 and TRBJ2-1, with D tentatively TRBD2 (5 bases). Sequencing was carried out using peripheral blood. Here the CDR3 reads CSVSGEGTYNEQFF. In nucleotides, the CDR3 is TGCAGCGTTTCAGGTGAGGGAACCTACAATGAGCAGTTCTTC.